The 6 T cell receptor beta chains below come from one sample, sequenced in a study of beta chain features in type 1 diabetes. Reverse transcription of all isolated RNA meant that expressed TCRB transcripts were sequenced. The assay was immunoSEQ multiplex PCR, and TCRdb's table has in-frame clones only and misses some. Here the sample spans 250,000 to 300,000 clones, about 7.8% being singletons. Sequences were obtained from central memory CD4+ T cells from blood. The receptors were sampled from a woman under 30 in good health.

This clone was counted between two and nine times. The rearrangement uses TRBV19 and TRBJ1-1, with D possibly TRBD1 on 6 matching bases. CDR1 and CDR2 from the germline V gene are LNHDA and SQIVND (reference sequence). With 6 bases removed from V and 0 bases from J, the gap between germline ends came to 14 bases. The CDR3 length is 15 residues. CDR3: CASSAQTGLNTEAFF. As DNA, the CDR3 is TGTGCCAGTAGCGCCCAGACAGGCCTGAACACTGAAGCTTTCTTT.

CDR3 bases: TGCGCCAGCAGCTTGGTGGTCGTAGGAAACACTGAAGCTTTCTTT. Amino acids: CASSLVVVGNTEAFF. The V gene is TRBV5-1, the J gene TRBJ1-1; D is undetermined. From germline, CDR1 is SGHRS and CDR2 YFSETQ. V dropped 0 bases and J dropped 2 bases, with 11 bases sitting between them. This CDR3 has 15 residues.

The rearrangement joins TRBV28 to TRBJ1-2; maybe TRBD1 (5 bases). Per the germline V gene, CDR1 is MDHEN and CDR2 is SYDVKM. This CDR3 has 13 amino acids. V was clipped by 5 bases and J by 7 bases, with 14 bases between them. The CDR3 DNA sequence: TGTGCCAGCAGTACGGGATTCGGGGCTGGCTACACCTTC. It is translated as CASSTGFGAGYTF.

A few counts support this clone. Germline and junction disagree at one end, which may indicate a read error. The J gene is TRBJ2-7, the V gene TRBV2; 8 nucleotides line up with TRBD2. Germline assignment: CDR1 SNHLY and CDR2 FYNNEI. The CDR3 consists of 14 residues. CDR3 amino acids: CASSKATSVYEQYF. The DNA for the CDR3 is TGTGCCAGCAGTAAAGCGACTAGCGTCTACGAGCAGTACTTC.

J is TRBJ2-4 and V is TRBV10-3, with D perhaps matching TRBD1 or TRBD2 (5 bases each). CDR3 length: 16 amino acids. CDR1 is ENHRY, CDR2 SYGVKD, per germline. The V end lost 10 bases, the J end lost 0 bases, and 19 bases lay between the germline ends. CDR3 region: CATAPGPGEAKNIQYF. In DNA form, the CDR3 reads TGTGCCACCGCCCCGGGGCCTGGGGAAGCCAAAAACATTCAGTACTTC.

V and J are TRBV5-1 and TRBJ1-4, with D maybe TRBD1 (5 bases). CDR3 length: 14 residues. V dropped 7 bases and J dropped 8 bases, with 18 bases sitting between them. Germline V gene data show CDR1 as SGHRS and CDR2 as YFSETQ. CDR3 DNA: TGCGCCAGCCGCGTCCAGGGAGGGTCCGAAAAACTGTTTTTT. This codes for CASRVQGGSEKLFF.